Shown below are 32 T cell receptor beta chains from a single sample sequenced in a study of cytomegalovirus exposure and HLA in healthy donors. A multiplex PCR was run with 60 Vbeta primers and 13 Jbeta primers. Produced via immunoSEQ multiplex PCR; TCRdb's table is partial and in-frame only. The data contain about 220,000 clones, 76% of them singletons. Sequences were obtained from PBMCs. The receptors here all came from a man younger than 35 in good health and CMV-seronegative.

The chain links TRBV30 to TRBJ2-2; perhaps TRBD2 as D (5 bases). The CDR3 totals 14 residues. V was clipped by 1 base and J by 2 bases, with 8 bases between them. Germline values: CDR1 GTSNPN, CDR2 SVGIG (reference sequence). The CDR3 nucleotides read TGTGCCTGGAGTGGGCCGGGAAACACCGGGGAGCTGTTTTTT. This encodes CAWSGPGNTGELFF.

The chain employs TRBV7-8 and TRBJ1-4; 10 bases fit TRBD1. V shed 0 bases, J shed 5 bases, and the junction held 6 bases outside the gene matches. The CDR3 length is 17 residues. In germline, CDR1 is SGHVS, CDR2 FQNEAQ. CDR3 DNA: TGTGCCAGCAGCTTAGCCCCTTGGGACAGGGGAAATGAAAAACTGTTTTTT. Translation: CASSLAPWDRGNEKLFF.

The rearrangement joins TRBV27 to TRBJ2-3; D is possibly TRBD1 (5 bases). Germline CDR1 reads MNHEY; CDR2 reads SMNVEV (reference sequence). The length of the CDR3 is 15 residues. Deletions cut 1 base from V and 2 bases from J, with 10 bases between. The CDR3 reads CASSLFGQYTDTQYF. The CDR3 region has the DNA TGTGCCAGCAGTTTATTCGGACAATACACAGATACGCAGTATTTT.

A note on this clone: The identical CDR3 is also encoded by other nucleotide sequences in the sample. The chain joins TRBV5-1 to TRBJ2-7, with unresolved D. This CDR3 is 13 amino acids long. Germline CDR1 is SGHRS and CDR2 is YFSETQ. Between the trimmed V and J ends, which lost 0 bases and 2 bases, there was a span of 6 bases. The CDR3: CASSLGRAYEQYF. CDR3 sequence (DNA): TGCGCCAGCAGCTTGGGTCGGGCCTACGAGCAGTACTTC.

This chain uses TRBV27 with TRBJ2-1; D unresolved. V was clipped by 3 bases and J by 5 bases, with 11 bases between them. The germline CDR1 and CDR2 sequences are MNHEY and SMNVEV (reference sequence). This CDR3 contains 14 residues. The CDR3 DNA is TGTGCCAGCAGTTTGGAGTCAGCTGACAATGAGCAGTTCTTC. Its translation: CASSLESADNEQFF.

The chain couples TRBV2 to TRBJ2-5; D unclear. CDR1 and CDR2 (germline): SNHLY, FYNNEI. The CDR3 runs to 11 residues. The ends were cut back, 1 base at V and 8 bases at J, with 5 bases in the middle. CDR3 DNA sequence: TGTGCCAGCAGTGAAGATAGAACCCAGTACTTC. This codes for CASSEDRTQYF.

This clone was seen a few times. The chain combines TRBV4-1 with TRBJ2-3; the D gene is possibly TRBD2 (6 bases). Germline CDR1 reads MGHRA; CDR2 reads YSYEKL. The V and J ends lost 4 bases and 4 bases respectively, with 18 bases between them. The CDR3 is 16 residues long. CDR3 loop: CASSLEGGGVADTQYF. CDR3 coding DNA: TGCGCCAGCAGCCTAGAAGGAGGAGGGGTGGCAGATACGCAGTATTTT.

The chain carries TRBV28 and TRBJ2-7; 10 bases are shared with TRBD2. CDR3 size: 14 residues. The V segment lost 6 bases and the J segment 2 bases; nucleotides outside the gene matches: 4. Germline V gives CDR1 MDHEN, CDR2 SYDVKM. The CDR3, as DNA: TGTGCCAGCAGGATACTAGCGGGAACCTACGAGCAGTACTTC. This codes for CASRILAGTYEQYF.

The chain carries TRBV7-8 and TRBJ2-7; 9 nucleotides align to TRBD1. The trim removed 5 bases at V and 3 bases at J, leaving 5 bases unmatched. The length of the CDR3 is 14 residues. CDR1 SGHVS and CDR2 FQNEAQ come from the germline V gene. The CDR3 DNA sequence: TGTGCCAGCAGCCCCCGGGACAGGGTCTACGAGCAGTACTTC. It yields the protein CASSPRDRVYEQYF.

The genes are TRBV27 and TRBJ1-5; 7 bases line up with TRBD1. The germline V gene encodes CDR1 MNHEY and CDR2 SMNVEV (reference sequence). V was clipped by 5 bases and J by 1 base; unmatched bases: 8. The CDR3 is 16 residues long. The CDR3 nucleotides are TGTGCCAGCAGTCCCCGGACAGGCGGGAGCAATCAGCCCCAGCATTTT. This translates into CASSPRTGGSNQPQHF.

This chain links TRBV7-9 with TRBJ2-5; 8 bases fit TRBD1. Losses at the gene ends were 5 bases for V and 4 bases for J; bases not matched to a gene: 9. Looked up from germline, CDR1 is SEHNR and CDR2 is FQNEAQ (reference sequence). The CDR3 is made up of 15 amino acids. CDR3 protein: CASSADRGTVETQYF. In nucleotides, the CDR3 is TGTGCCAGCAGCGCCGACAGGGGTACGGTAGAGACCCAGTACTTC.

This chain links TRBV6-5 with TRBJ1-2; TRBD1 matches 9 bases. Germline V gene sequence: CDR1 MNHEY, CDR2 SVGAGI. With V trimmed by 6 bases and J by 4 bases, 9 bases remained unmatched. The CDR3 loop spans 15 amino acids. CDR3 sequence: CASRSGTGLAYGYTF. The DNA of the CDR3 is TGTGCCAGCAGGTCCGGGACAGGGCTGGCCTATGGCTACACCTTC.

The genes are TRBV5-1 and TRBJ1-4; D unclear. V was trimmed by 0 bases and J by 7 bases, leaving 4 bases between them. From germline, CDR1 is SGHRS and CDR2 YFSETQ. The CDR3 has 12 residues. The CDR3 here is CASSLDGEKLFF. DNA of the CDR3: TGCGCCAGCAGCTTGGACGGTGAAAAACTGTTTTTT.

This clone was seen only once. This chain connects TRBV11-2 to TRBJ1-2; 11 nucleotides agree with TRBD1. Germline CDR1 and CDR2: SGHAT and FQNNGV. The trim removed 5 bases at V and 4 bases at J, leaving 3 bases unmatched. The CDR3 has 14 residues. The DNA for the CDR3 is TGTGCCAGCAGCCCGGGGACAGGGGGCTATGGCTACACCTTC. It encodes CASSPGTGGYGYTF.

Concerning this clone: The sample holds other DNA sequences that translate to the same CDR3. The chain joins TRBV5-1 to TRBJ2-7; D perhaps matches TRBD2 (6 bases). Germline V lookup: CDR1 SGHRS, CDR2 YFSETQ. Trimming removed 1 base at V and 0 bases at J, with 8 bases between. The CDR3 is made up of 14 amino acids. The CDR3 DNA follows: TGCGCCAGCAGCTTGCGGGGAGGCTCCTACGAGCAGTACTTC. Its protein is CASSLRGGSYEQYF.

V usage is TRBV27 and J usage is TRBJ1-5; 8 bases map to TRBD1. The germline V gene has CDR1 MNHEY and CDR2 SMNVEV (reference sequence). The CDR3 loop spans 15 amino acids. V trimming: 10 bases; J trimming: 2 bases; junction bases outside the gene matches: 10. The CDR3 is CATSSGTGRNQPQHF. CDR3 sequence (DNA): TGTGCCACCTCGTCCGGGACAGGACGCAATCAGCCCCAGCATTTT.

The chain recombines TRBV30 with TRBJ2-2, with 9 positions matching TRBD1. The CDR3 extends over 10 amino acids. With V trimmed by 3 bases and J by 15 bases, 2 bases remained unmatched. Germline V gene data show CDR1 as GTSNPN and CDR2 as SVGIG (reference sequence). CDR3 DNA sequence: TGTGCCTGGAGGGGGACAGGGATGTTTTTT. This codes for CAWRGTGMFF.

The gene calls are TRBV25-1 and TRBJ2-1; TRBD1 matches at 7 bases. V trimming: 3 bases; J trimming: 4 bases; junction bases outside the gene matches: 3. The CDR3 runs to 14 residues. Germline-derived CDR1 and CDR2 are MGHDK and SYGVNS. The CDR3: CASSDRDRYNEQFF. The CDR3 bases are TGTGCCAGCAGTGACAGGGACAGATACAATGAGCAGTTCTTC.

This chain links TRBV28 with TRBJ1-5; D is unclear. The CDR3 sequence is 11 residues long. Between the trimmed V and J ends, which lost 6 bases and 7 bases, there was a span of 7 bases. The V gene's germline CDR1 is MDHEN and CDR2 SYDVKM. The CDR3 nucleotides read TGTGCCAGCAGCTCCTCCCAGCCCCAGCATTTT. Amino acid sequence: CASSSSQPQHF.

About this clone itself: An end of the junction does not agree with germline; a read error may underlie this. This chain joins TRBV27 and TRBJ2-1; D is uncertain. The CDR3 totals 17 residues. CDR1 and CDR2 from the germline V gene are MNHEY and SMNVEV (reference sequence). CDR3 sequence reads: CASSQGPTAFQANVQFF. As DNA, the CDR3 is TGTGCCAGCAGTCAAGGTCCCACGGCCTTTCAGGCCAATGTGCAGTTCTTC.

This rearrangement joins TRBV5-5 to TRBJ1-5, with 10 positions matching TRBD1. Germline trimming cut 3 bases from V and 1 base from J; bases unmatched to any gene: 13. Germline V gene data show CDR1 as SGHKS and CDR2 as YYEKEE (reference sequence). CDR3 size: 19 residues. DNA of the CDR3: TGTGCCAGCAGCTATAGCGGGACAGGGGTGGCTGGAAGCAATCAGCCCCAGCATTTT. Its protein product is CASSYSGTGVAGSNQPQHF.

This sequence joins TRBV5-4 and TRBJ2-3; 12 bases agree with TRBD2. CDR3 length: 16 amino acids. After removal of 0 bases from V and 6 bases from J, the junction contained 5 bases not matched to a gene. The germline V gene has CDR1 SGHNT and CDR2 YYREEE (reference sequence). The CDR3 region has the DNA TGTGCCAGCAGCTTGGTTGGACTAGCGGGACAGGATACGCAGTATTTT. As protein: CASSLVGLAGQDTQYF.

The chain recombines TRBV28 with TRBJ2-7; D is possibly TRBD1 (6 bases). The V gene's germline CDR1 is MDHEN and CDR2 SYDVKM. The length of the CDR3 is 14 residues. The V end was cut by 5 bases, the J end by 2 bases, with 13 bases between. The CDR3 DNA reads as TGTGCCAGCAGTCCGACGACAGGAACCTACGAGCAGTACTTC. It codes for CASSPTTGTYEQYF.

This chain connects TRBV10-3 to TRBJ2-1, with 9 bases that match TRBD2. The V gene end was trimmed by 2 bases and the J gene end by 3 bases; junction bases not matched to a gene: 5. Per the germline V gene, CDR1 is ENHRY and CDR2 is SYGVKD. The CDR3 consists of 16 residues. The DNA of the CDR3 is TGTGCCATCAGTGAGAAGCCTAGCGGGGTCTACAATGAGCAGTTCTTC. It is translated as CAISEKPSGVYNEQFF.

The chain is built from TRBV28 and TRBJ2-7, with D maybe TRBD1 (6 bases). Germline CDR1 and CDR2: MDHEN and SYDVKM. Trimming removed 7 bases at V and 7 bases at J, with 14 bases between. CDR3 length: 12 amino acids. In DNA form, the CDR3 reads TGTGCCAGCAAACAGGGTCTAGAGGAGCAGTACTTC. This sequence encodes CASKQGLEEQYF.

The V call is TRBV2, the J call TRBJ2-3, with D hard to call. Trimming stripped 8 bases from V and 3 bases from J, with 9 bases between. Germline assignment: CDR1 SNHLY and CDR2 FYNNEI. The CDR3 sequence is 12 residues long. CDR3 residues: CASGRRTDTQYF. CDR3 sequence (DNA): TGTGCCAGCGGGCGTAGGACAGATACGCAGTATTTT.

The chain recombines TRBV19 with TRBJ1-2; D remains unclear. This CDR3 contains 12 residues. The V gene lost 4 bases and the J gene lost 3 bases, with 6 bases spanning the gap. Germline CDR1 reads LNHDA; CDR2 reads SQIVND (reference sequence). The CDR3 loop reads CASSSGDYGYTF. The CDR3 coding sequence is TGTGCCAGTAGTAGCGGGGACTATGGCTACACCTTC. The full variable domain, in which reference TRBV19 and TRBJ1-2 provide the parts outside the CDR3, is DGGITQSPKYLFRKEGQNVTLSCEQNLNHDAMYWYRQDPGQGLRLIYYSQIVNDFQKGDIAEGYSVSREKKESFPLTVTSAQKNPTAFYLCASSSGDYGYTFGSGTRLTVV.

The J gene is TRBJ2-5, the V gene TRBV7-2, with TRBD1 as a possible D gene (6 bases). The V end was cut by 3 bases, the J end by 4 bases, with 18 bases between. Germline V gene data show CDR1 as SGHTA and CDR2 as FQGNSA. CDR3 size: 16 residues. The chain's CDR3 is CASSFWQGKVRETQYF. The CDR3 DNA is TGTGCCAGCAGCTTTTGGCAGGGGAAGGTTAGAGAGACCCAGTACTTC.

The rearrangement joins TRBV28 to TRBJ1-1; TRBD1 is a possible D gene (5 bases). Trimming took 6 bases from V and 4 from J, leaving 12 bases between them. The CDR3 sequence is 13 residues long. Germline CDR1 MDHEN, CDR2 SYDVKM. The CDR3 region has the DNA TGTGCCAGCAGGAACAGGTACGGCACTGAAGCTTTCTTT. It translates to CASRNRYGTEAFF.

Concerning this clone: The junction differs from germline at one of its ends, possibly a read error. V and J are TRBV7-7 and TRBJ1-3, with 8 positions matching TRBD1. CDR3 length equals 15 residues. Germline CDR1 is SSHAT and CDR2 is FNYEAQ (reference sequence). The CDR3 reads CASSPTTGEGNTIYF. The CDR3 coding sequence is TGTGCTAGCAGCCCGACGACAGGGGAGGGAAACACCATATATTTT.

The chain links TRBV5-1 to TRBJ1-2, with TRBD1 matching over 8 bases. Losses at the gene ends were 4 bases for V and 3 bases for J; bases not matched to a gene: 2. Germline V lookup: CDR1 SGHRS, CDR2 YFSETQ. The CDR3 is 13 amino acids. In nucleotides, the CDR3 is TGCGCCAGCAGCCCGGACAGGGACTATGGCTACACCTTC. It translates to CASSPDRDYGYTF.

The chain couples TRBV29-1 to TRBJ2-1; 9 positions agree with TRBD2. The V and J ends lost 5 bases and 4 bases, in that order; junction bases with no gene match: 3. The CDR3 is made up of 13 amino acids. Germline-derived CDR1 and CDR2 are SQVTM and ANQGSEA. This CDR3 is CSVKTSGYNEQFF. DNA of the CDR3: TGCAGCGTTAAGACTAGCGGTTACAATGAGCAGTTCTTC.